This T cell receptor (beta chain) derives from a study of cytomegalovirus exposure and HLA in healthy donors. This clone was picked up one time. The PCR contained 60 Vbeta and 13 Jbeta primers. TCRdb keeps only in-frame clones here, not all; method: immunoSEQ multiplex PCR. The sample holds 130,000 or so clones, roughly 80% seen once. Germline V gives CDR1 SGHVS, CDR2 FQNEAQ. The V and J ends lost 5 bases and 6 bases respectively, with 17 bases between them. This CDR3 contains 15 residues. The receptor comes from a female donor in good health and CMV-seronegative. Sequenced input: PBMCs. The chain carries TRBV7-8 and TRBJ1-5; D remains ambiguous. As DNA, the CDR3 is TGTGCCAGCAGCACAAATCGGGGTTCCTCTCAGCCCCAGCATTTT. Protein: CASSTNRGSSQPQHF.